This TCR beta chain was identified during a study of control samples from healthy donors and cancer patients. V shed 0 bases and J shed 3 bases, with 14 bases lying between them. CDR3 length: 16 amino acids. Germline-derived CDR1 and CDR2 are SGHRS and YFSETQ. Generated by immunoSEQ multiplex PCR, the TCRdb table keeps only in-frame clones and is missing some. The sample consists of over 75,000 clones, approximately 78% of them appearing once. This TCR was sampled from a man in his 60s in good health. The V and J genes are TRBV5-1 and TRBJ2-3, with D perhaps assigned TRBD1 or TRBD2 (6 bases each). Material for sequencing was blood. CDR3 nucleotide sequence: TGCGCCAGCAGCTTGGGTATTAGGGGGGCGACAGATACGCAGTATTTT. It specifies CASSLGIRGATDTQYF.